The clone carrying this TCR beta chain has just one count. The data were taken from a study of shared clonotypes between healthy human individuals. The CDR3 has 16 residues. J lost 5 bases, V lost 5 bases, and 10 bases had no gene match. From germline, CDR1 is SGHKS and CDR2 YYEKEE (reference sequence). TCRdb's table, derived via immunoSEQ multiplex PCR, lists solely in-frame clones and lacks some. The sample shows over 2 million clones, 85% to 95% of them seen only once. This receptor was obtained from a man between 18 and 29 years old in good health. Sequencing used naive CD4+ T cells sorted from blood. Documented subset: CD45RA+ positively selected. The chain is built from TRBV5-5 and TRBJ1-5; 10 bases agree with TRBD1. This CDR3 reads CASRMELGQGYQPQHF. The CDR3 DNA sequence: TGTGCCAGCAGGATGGAGTTGGGACAGGGGTATCAGCCCCAGCATTTT.